The TCR beta chain under discussion was sequenced for a study of post-analysis software for immune sequencing data. About the study: Patients had relapsing-remitting, secondary progressive or progressive-relapsing multiple sclerosis; some lacked subtype.

Study results and caveats: The five TRBV segments detected at higher frequency in patients than in controls included TRBV5-6, TRBV5-1 and TRBV20-1. The study found significantly lower normalized Chao1 diversity in multiple sclerosis patients than in controls. Same-batch samples co-clustered strongly by F measure.

V gave up 5 bases and J gave up 11 bases; unmatched junction bases: 11. The CDR3 contains 13 residues. CDR1 MNHEY and CDR2 SMNVEV come from the germline V gene (reference sequence). This clonotype has a handful of counts. Its target is not known. Included in the TCR beta cDNA libraries were unique molecular identifiers. Each batch of roughly 0.9 to 10 million T cells produced around 460,000 cDNA molecules. TCRdb fed the PCR reads into MiXCR, producing one record per CDR3 protein. Of fewer than 900,000 distinct CDR3 sequences listed, 40% to 55% are singletons. The source is a girl aged 10 to 17 with multiple sclerosis. The sequenced sample was blood. The V gene is TRBV27, the J gene TRBJ2-5, with 7 bases aligning to TRBD1. The CDR3 DNA sequence: TGTGCCAGCAGTATTACAGGGGATAGACGTCAGTACTTC. Its protein is CASSITGDRRQYF.